The T cell receptor beta chain described here comes from a study of spatial heterogeneity in lung cancer. The CDR3 extends over 15 amino acids. Per the germline V gene, CDR1 is ENHRY and CDR2 is SYGVKD. V shed 4 bases and J 2 bases; nucleotides not matched to a gene: 4. Time point denoted: sample taken at primary tumor resection. The input material, whole RNA from tumor, nontumor lung or frozen PBMC, was sequenced unsorted. MiXCR was run by TCRdb on the 5' RACE reads, yielding one entry per CDR3 protein. The table shows 36,000 or so distinct CDR3 sequences, with around 5.5% occurring only once. This clonotype originated in a female donor with early-stage non-small cell lung cancer. The chain uses TRBV10-3 and TRBJ2-5; the match to TRBD1 covers 10 bases. The source was PBMCs, collected at surgery. The CDR3 sequence: CAISAPGQGQETQYF. CDR3 coding DNA: TGTGCCATCAGTGCACCGGGACAGGGGCAAGAGACCCAGTACTTC.